The T cell receptor (beta chain) described here comes from a study of T-cell memory formation after mild COVID-19. Study-level background: Largely donor-specific TCR clusters were found.

This clonotype was detected a few times. Its antigen is currently unknown. In germline, CDR1 is SQVTM, CDR2 ANQGSEA. V lost 3 bases and J 2 bases, leaving 7 bases between the germline ends. CDR3 length: 12 residues. MiXCR, applied by TCRdb to the 5' RACE reads, yields one record per CDR3 protein. The sample holds 220,000 or so distinct CDR3 sequences, 9.5% seen once. Study results and limitations: Contracting CD4+ clones sat mainly in CM and EM; CD8+ in EMRA. SARS-CoV-2 specificity was not confirmed for second-wave clones peaking on day 37. Pre-infection memory already had some responding clones, implying cross-reactive memory joined.

The V and J genes are TRBV29-1 and TRBJ2-5; perhaps TRBD1 as D (6 bases). This TCR was recovered from a man between 18 and 29 years old who had mild COVID-19 (a few samples of this study predate the infection). Cell type and time point are not known. The specimen was PBMCs or a T cell subset sorted from them (not recorded which). The CDR3 is CSVDGQQETQYF. CDR3 coding DNA: TGCAGCGTTGATGGACAGCAAGAGACCCAGTACTTC.